What follows are 9 T cell receptor beta chains derived from one specimen sequenced in a study of blood T cell repertoires in COVID-19. TCRdb keeps only in-frame clones here, not all; method: immunoSEQ multiplex PCR. This table holds about 170,000 clones, under 80% found once. The sample taken for sequencing was peripheral blood. The receptors were sampled from a man aged 65-85 years with acute or convalescent COVID-19.

This clone was seen a few times. The gene calls are TRBV23-1 and TRBJ2-4; TRBD1 might be the D (6 bases). TRBV23-1 is an ORF; its function is uncertain. The CDR3 is 16 amino acids. The germline V and J ends were trimmed by 9 bases and 1 base, with 19 bases remaining between them. The chain's CDR3 is CASPTRHRVAKNIQYF. For the CDR3, the DNA is TGCGCCAGTCCCACCCGGCACAGGGTTGCCAAAAACATTCAGTACTTC.

The chain links TRBV6-5 to TRBJ2-7; the match to TRBD2 covers 11 bases. The CDR3 consists of 15 residues. V was pared by 4 bases and J by 3 bases, with 5 bases of the junction left unmatched. Germline V CDR1 and CDR2: MNHEY, SVGAGI. CDR3 DNA: TGTGCCAGCAGTTCCGTAGCGGGGGGGTACTACGAGCAGTACTTC. Protein sequence: CASSSVAGGYYEQYF.

This chain links TRBV11-3 with TRBJ1-5; D possibly corresponds to TRBD1 (5 bases). Germline V gives CDR1 SGHNT, CDR2 YENEEA. There are 20 residues in the CDR3. Trimming removed 7 bases at V and 4 bases at J, with 32 bases between. The CDR3 DNA reads TGTGCCAGCACCTCACCTCGGCTTAGCAGGGATTACCTTGGGAATCAGCCCCAGCATTTT. Its translation: CASTSPRLSRDYLGNQPQHF.

The J gene is TRBJ2-1, the V gene TRBV7-9, with 13 positions matching TRBD2. CDR1 and CDR2 from the germline V gene are SEHNR and FQNEAQ (reference sequence). The CDR3 length is 17 residues. V lost 5 bases, J lost 1 base, and 5 bases stayed unmatched. CDR3 bases: TGTGCCAGCAGCCAGGGACTAGCGGGGAGTTCCTACAATGAGCAGTTCTTC. It yields the protein CASSQGLAGSSYNEQFF.

This clone was detected many times. The J gene is TRBJ2-1, the V gene TRBV19; 16 bases are a match to TRBD2. This CDR3 is built from 16 residues. V shed 9 bases and J 4 bases; nucleotides not matched to a gene: 6. Per germline, CDR1 LNHDA and CDR2 SQIVND (reference sequence). This CDR3 reads CASRGLAGGKYNEQFF. CDR3 in DNA: TGTGCCAGCCGGGGACTAGCGGGAGGGAAATACAATGAGCAGTTCTTC.

The chain's CDR3 is CASSRPGANYGYTF. CDR3 nucleotide sequence: TGTGCCAGTAGCCGACCGGGGGCTAACTATGGCTACACCTTC. This chain uses TRBV19 with TRBJ1-2, with TRBD1 as a possible D gene (5 bases). The CDR3 is made up of 14 amino acids. Germline CDR1 LNHDA, CDR2 SQIVND (reference sequence). Between the trimmed V and J ends, which lost 6 bases and 0 bases, there was a span of 11 bases.

The chain combines TRBV2 with TRBJ2-5, with D perhaps TRBD1 (6 bases). Germline lookup yields CDR1 SNHLY and CDR2 FYNNEI. The CDR3 is made up of 16 amino acids. V was clipped by 6 bases and J by 1 base, with 18 bases between them. CDR3 bases: TGTGCCAGCAGACCGACAGGTTCTCATGTCCAAGAGACCCAGTACTTC. Its translation: CASRPTGSHVQETQYF. Based on the CDR3 plus reference TRBV2 and TRBJ2-5, the full variable domain is EPEVTQTPSHQVTQMGQEVILRCVPISNHLYFYWYRQILGQKVEFLVSFYNNEISEKSEIFDDQFSVERPDGSNFTLKIRSTKLEDSAMYFCASRPTGSHVQETQYFGPGTRLLVL.

This clone was counted a single time. This chain uses TRBV30 with TRBJ2-7, with TRBD1 matching 9 bases. CDR3 length: 14 amino acids. V lost 2 bases, J lost 3 bases, and 5 bases stayed unmatched. CDR1 and CDR2 (germline): GTSNPN, SVGIG (reference sequence). CDR3 nucleotide sequence: TGTGCCTGGAGTTCTGGGACAGGGATCTACGAGCAGTACTTC. Its protein is CAWSSGTGIYEQYF.

The chain has TRBV7-2 and TRBJ1-2, with 7 bases identical to TRBD1. Germline CDR1 and CDR2: SGHTA and FQGNSA. This CDR3 has 15 amino acids. The trim removed 4 bases at V and 3 bases at J, leaving 8 bases unmatched. CDR3 in amino acids: CASSSQPGTDYGYTF. CDR3 in DNA: TGTGCCAGCAGCTCCCAACCCGGGACAGACTATGGCTACACCTTC. Based on the CDR3 plus reference TRBV7-2 and TRBJ1-2, the full variable domain is GAGVSQSPSNKVTEKGKDVELRCDPISGHTALYWYRQSLGQGLEFLIYFQGNSAPDKSGLPSDRFSAERTGGSVSTLTIQRTQQEDSAVYLCASSSQPGTDYGYTFGSGTRLTVV.